A single TCR beta chain is shown here with its context. Its antigen remains undetermined. No quality values exist for individual bases; no much larger clone is one base distant. The library was prepared using multiplex PCR. The run used an Illumina HiSeq 4000. iRepertoire HTBI primers and Arm-PCR amplification of CDR3 regions were used to construct TCR beta libraries. Gel purification was performed on PCR products prior to sequencing. The original methods were these. A total of roughly 67 TRBV and under 15 TRBJ segments were identified across samples and were used for gene usage analysis of CDR3 amino acid clonotypes. COPE and FqMerger were used to merge the filtered high-quality paired reads into contigs. Contigs were aligned with BLAST to IMGT TRBV, TRBD and TRBJ reference genes, and CDR3 was defined per IMGT. Clonotypes above 0.1% frequency were classified as highly expanded clones. Shannon entropy was used to measure repertoire diversity, and the Gini coefficient was used to measure V-J evenness. A clonotype was considered public if more than one individual shared it. TCRdb applied fastp at Q25 and MiXCR to the public reads, then kept only in-frame beta chains. Entries that share a CDR3 protein sequence are merged under the most common genes and DNA. The V and J calls follow TCRdb's processing rather than the paper's. This sample lists approximately 350,000 distinct CDR3 sequences; approximately 15% were detected once. The top ten clonotypes cover just under 30% of the sample.

Reading the label with the study, this specimen's time point is: newly diagnosed GD, antithyroid drugs for less than 3 months. RNA was extracted from PBMCs in TRIzol for both TCR sequencing and RNA sequencing. The diagnosis of Graves' disease was made according to American Thyroid Association guidelines. Patients were recruited from an endocrinology department in Xi'an, China. Each patient gave 8.5 to 9.5 milliliters of peripheral blood, collected in an EDTA anticoagulant tube. Ficoll Paque Plus density gradient separation was used to isolate PBMCs, and no further T cell sorting was done. An Agilent 2100 Bioanalyzer and agarose gel were used to check RNA quality, while a NanoDrop 2000 measured RNA concentration. The entry originates in a study of regulatory T cells in long-lasting Graves disease (dated by TCRdb to the early 2020s). Regarding the research as a whole: Antithyroid drugs had been taken for less than 3 months by newly diagnosed Graves' disease patients. This study used TCR sequencing and RNA sequencing of peripheral blood to compare persistent Graves' disease patients against newly diagnosed Graves' disease patients. The study was registered as a clinical trial and conducted in China. A total of about 33 samples were covered by TCR sequencing, comprising approximately 13 persistent and approximately 20 newly diagnosed Graves' disease patients. What the study reported, not specific to this receptor: Preferential use of TRBV28, TRBJ1-2 and TRBJ2-5 was observed in persistent disease, whereas TRBV20-1 and TRBJ2-1 were favored in newly diagnosed disease. Only the TCR beta chain was sequenced and analyzed. Lower TCR Shannon entropy and fewer highly expanded clones were observed in persistent Graves' disease patients than in newly diagnosed patients, which suggested clonal expansion. The study examined only peripheral blood because the primary lesion, thyroid tissue, could not be accessed. The authors noted that the small sample size was a limitation that may lower accuracy. More public clonotypes were shared among persistent patients (around 2,600) than among newly diagnosed patients (approximately 1,000).

From a lookup of the germline V gene, CDR1 and CDR2 are SGHTA and FQGNSA. The CDR3 numbers 16 residues from cysteine through phenylalanine. Only the CDR3 DNA stays, 48 bases, in frame from base 1. V is shortened by 0 bases, J by 3 bases, and the region joining them spans 9 bases. These records were also assigned to another study, of T cells in Graves' hyperthyroidism and ophthalmopathy. From the second report: Stable Graves' hyperthyroidism was defined as no progression to ophthalmopathy during 18 months of follow-up. Hyperthyroidism patients were aged 18 to 65 years and newly diagnosed, with disease duration of less than 2 months. The study excluded patients with uncontrolled infections, other autoimmune diseases, pregnancy or lactation. Clinical symptoms, serum thyroxine and TRAb, thyroid ultrasound, and orbital computed tomography formed the basis for the diagnoses. The TCR CDR3 was subjected to a first round of RT-PCR using the HTBI primer set and the Qiagen OneStep RT-PCR kit. Most expanded thyroid clonotypes (frequency above 0.001) were also detected in blood, a finding suggesting that blood repertoires may reflect thyroid immune responses. A model built on a 13 V-J signature distinguished ophthalmopathy from stable hyperthyroidism, reaching approximately 89% sensitivity and 81.08% specificity in cross-validation and 80%/75% in testing. In validation, the model predicted progression to ophthalmopathy a median of roughly six months before onset, with about 71% sensitivity and 72.22% specificity. A discovery cohort of about a hundred patients, roughly 40 with Graves' ophthalmopathy and approximately 55 with stable Graves' hyperthyroidism, was used to find distinguishing TCR V-J signatures. Prospective prediction of ophthalmopathy was tested in an independent validation cohort consisting of about 20 hyperthyroidism patients and approximately 16 patients who later progressed to ophthalmopathy. The 75 to 100 discovery patients were divided at random into training and test sets in a 7:3 ratio. In roughly six Graves' hyperthyroidism patients, the study also compared T-cell repertoires from thyroid tissue with T-cell repertoires from blood. Following sampling, methimazole starting at 30 mg daily was given to hyperthyroidism patients, and high-dose intravenous methylprednisolone was given to ophthalmopathy patients. The libraries were constructed in a second round of multiplex PCR and then size-selected and purified. Libraries were sequenced paired-end with 100 bp reads on an Illumina HiSeq2000. SOAPnuke was used to process the raw data, throwing out any read that contained adapters or uncalled bases, had a mean Phred below 15, or lacked an exact constant-primer or identifier match. High-quality paired reads were merged with COPE v1.2.5, and unique nucleotide sequences were defined as clonotypes. MiTCR v1.1 was used to align the clonotypes against IMGT TRBV, TRBD and TRBJ reference segments. Analysis was restricted to V-J combinations with a frequency above 0.0001, which covered roughly 99% of repertoires. A TCS score was defined as the ratio between F50 (clonal expansion) and ExV (chaos), using BLOSUM62-based TCRdist between CDR3 peptides within each V-J. Welch's t-statistics and random forest reduced around 550 V-J features to under 15, which were used in a naive Bayes classifier (R e1071). Sample size was not statistically predetermined, and blinding of investigators to group allocation was not performed. TCR Vbeta CDR3 sequencing of roughly 140 peripheral blood samples (over 40 ophthalmopathy, under 80 hyperthyroidism and roughly 17 progressor patients) is reported in the paper.

The starting material was peripheral blood mononuclear cells (PBMCs), obtained at new diagnosis, from a patient treated with antithyroid drugs. Recombination joined TRBV7-2 with TRBJ2-6, with no confidently assigned D gene. This clonotype was sampled from a man in his forties or fifties with Graves disease. Donor details come from another sample of the same person, matched by shared clones. The base sequence is TGTGCCAGCAGCTTAGCCTCGTGGGGTGGGGCCAACGTCCTGACTTTC. Translated, it reads CASSLASWGGANVLTF.